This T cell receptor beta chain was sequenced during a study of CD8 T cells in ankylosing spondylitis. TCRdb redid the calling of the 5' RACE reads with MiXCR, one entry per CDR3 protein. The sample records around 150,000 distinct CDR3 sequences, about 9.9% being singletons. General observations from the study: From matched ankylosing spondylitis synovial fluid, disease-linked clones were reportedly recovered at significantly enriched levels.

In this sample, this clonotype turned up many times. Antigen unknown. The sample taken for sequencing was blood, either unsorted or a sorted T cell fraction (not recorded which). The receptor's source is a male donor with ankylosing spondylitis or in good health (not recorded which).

CDR3 sequence: CASSFGRGLYEQYF. The CDR3 DNA follows: TGTGCCAGCAGTTTTGGGCGCGGGCTCTACGAGCAGTACTTC. This chain uses TRBV12-3 or TRBV12-4 with TRBJ2-7, with TRBD2 as a possible D gene (5 bases). The ends were cut back, 3 bases at V and 3 bases at J, with 12 bases in the middle. The CDR3 has 14 residues.